This TCR beta chain was recorded in a study of T cell responses to AZD1222 COVID-19 vaccine. Notes on the study in general: No day 14 peak samples; only post-peak repertoires were characterized. Compared with day 0, the breadth and depth of the Spike-specific TCR repertoire rose significantly after two doses of AZD1222. Spike as a whole was targeted by vaccine-associated CD4 TCRs, dominant at 160-218 and 743-854. Seropositive AZD1222 recipients at baseline numbered only 5 or 6.

Concerning this clone: Its antigen is not identified.

Assay used: immunoSEQ multiplex PCR; TCRdb lists only in-frame clones, some missing. The sample carries around 120,000 clones, approximately 92% recorded once. Trimming removed 2 bases at V and 0 bases at J, with 6 bases between. CDR1 KGHSH and CDR2 LQKENI come from the germline V gene. This CDR3 has 14 residues. The clonotype originates from an adult in good health. The genes are TRBV18 and TRBJ2-3; no reliable D call. Sequencing was performed on peripheral blood, taken on day 0 of AZD1222 vaccination. The CDR3 DNA follows: TGTGCCAGCTCACCAGGGGTTAGCACAGATACGCAGTATTTT. This sequence encodes CASSPGVSTDTQYF.